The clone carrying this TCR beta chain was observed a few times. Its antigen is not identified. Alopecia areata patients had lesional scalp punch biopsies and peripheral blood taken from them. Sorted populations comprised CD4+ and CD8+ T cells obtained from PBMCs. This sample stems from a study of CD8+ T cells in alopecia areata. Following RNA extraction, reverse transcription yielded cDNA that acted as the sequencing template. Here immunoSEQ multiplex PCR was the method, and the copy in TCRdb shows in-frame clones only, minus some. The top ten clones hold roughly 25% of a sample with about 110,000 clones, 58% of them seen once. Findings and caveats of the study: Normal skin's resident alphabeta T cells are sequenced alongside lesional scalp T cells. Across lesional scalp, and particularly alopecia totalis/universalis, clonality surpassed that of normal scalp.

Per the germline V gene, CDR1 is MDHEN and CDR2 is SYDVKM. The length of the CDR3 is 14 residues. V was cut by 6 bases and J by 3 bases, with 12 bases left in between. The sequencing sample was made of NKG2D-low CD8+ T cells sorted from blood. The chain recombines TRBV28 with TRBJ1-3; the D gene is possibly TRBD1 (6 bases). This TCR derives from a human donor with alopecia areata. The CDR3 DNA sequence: TGTGCCAGCAGGCAACAGGGACTTGGAAACACCATATATTTT. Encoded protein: CASRQQGLGNTIYF. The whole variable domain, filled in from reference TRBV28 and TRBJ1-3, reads DVKVTQSSRYLVKRTGEKVFLECVQDMDHENMFWYRQDPGLGLRLIYFSYDVKMKEKGDIPEGYSVSREKKERFSLILESASTNQTSMYLCASRQQGLGNTIYFGEGSWLTVV.